The 9 T cell receptor beta chains listed next were all sequenced from one sample in a study of cytomegalovirus exposure and HLA in healthy donors. The repertoire was sequenced with immunoSEQ multiplex PCR; TCRdb's copy has only in-frame clones and lacks some. The sample has approximately 100,000 clones; around 90% are singletons. The sequencing sample was made of PBMCs. Receptors were obtained from a woman between 18 and 29 years old in good health and CMV-seropositive.

V and J are TRBV27 and TRBJ1-1; maybe TRBD1 (6 bases). V lost 1 base, J lost 1 base, and 16 bases lay in between. The CDR3 contains 17 residues. Germline CDR1 and CDR2: MNHEY and SMNVEV (reference sequence). The CDR3 DNA follows: TGTGCCAGCAGTTTATTGGCAGGGGCCGATTCGAACACTGAAGCTTTCTTT. Residues: CASSLLAGADSNTEAFF.

J is TRBJ1-4 and V is TRBV11-2; 7 bases fit TRBD1. The V segment lost 0 bases and the J segment 8 bases; nucleotides outside the gene matches: 6. CDR1 and CDR2 (germline): SGHAT, FQNNGV. CDR3 length: 15 amino acids. The CDR3 nucleotides read TGTGCCAGCAGCTTAGAAGAGGGGGCGGGGGAAAAACTGTTTTTT. It translates to CASSLEEGAGEKLFF.

The V gene is TRBV28, the J gene TRBJ1-6; weak D call: TRBD1 (6 bases). Trimming left V 7 bases short and J 7 bases short, with 17 bases between. CDR3 length: 15 amino acids. Germline values: CDR1 MDHEN, CDR2 SYDVKM. CDR3 in amino acids: CASTFGGRLNSPLHF. The CDR3 region has the DNA TGTGCCAGCACTTTTGGGGGCCGGTTGAATTCACCCCTCCACTTT.

This clone was found a few times. The chain links TRBV4-1 to TRBJ2-3; 11 nucleotides align to TRBD1. The CDR3 spans 15 residues. V trimming: 4 bases; J trimming: 4 bases; junction bases outside the gene matches: 4. From germline, CDR1 is MGHRA and CDR2 YSYEKL. The DNA of the CDR3 is TGCGCCAGCAGCCGAAGGACAGGGGGCCCAGATACGCAGTATTTT. Translated, it gives CASSRRTGGPDTQYF.

The V and J genes are TRBV6-7 and TRBJ2-1, with D possibly TRBD2 on 7 matching bases. TRBV6-7 qualifies as an ORF whose function is uncertain. CDR3 size: 13 residues. Trimming removed 6 bases from V and 8 bases from J, with 14 bases in between. CDR3 protein: CASSFGGHDEQFF. The CDR3, as DNA: TGTGCCAGCAGCTTCGGGGGGCACGATGAGCAGTTCTTC.

The chain carries TRBV6-5 and TRBJ1-5, with D uncertain. The CDR3 loop spans 13 amino acids. The V end was cut by 10 bases, the J end by 3 bases, with 13 bases between. The V gene's germline CDR1 is MNHEY and CDR2 SVGAGI. CDR3 in amino acids: CATMEVLNQPQHF. In DNA form, the CDR3 reads TGTGCCACCATGGAGGTTCTCAATCAGCCCCAGCATTTT.

The chain uses TRBV6-1 and TRBJ2-7; D is undetermined. CDR1 MNHNS and CDR2 SASEGT come from the germline V gene. The length of the CDR3 is 14 residues. Between the trimmed V and J ends, which lost 3 bases and 4 bases, there was a span of 13 bases. CDR3 amino acids: CASSESSWRYEQYF. CDR3 nucleotides: TGTGCCAGCAGTGAGAGCTCGTGGCGGTACGAGCAGTACTTC.

The chain uses TRBV28 and TRBJ1-2; D unclear. CDR1 and CDR2 from the germline V gene are MDHEN and SYDVKM. Trimming removed 5 bases at V and 5 bases at J, with 18 bases between. The CDR3 consists of 15 residues. The DNA of the CDR3 is TGTGCCAGCAGTGTCGACGATCCCCGAGGGTATGGCTACACCTTC. Its protein product is CASSVDDPRGYGYTF.

V gene TRBV7-8 combines with J gene TRBJ2-5; TRBD1 matches at 9 bases. Germline CDR1 and CDR2: SGHVS and FQNEAQ. The CDR3 contains 15 residues. The V segment lost 6 bases and the J segment 5 bases; nucleotides outside the gene matches: 10. The CDR3 is CASRSTGGAGETQYF. The CDR3 DNA follows: TGTGCCAGCAGGAGTACAGGGGGCGCTGGGGAGACCCAGTACTTC.